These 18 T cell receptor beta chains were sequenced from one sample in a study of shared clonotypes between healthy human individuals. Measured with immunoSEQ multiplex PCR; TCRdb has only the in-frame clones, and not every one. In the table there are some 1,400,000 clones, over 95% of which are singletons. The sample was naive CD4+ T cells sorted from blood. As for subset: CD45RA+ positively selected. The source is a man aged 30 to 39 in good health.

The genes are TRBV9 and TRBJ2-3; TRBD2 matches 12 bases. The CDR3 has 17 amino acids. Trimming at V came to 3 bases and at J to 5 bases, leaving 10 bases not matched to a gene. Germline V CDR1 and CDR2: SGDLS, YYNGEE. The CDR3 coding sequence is TGTGCCAGCAGCGGGACCCTACTAGCGGGAGGTCTAGATACGCAGTATTTT. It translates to CASSGTLLAGGLDTQYF.

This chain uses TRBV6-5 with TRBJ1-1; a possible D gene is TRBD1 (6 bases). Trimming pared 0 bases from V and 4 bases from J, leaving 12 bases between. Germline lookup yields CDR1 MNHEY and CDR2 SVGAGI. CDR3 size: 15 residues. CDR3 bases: TGTGCCAGCAGTTACTCCCACAGGGATGGCACTGAAGCTTTCTTT. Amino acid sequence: CASSYSHRDGTEAFF.

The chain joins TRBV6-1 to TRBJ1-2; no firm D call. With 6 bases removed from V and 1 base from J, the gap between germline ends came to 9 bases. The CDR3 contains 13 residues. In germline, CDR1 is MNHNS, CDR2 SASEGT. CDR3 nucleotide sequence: TGTGCCAGCAGAGGTGGCTTTAACTATGGCTACACCTTC. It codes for CASRGGFNYGYTF.

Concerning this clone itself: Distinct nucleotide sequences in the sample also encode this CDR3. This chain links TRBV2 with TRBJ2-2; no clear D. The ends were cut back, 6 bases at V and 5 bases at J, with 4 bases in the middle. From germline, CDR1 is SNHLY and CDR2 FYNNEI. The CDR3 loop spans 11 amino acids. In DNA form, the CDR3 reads TGTGCCAGCAGGGTAACCGGGGAGCTGTTTTTT. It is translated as CASRVTGELFF.

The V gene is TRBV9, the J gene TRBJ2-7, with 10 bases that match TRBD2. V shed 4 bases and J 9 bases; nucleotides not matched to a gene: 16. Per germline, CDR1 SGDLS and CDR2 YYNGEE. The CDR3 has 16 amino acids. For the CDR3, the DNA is TGTGCCAGCAGCCCGGGAGGACTAGCGGCCCTGGGTGTGCAGTACTTC. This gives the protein CASSPGGLAALGVQYF.

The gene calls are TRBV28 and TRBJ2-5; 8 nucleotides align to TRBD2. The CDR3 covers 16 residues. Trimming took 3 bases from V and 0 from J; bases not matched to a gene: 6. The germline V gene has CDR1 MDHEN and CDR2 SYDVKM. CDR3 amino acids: CASSLTSATYQETQYF. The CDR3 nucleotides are TGTGCCAGCAGTTTGACTAGCGCGACCTACCAAGAGACCCAGTACTTC.

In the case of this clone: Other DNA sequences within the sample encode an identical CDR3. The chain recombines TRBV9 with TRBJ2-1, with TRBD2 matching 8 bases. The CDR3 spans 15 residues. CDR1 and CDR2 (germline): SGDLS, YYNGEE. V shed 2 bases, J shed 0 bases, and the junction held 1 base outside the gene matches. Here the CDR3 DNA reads TGTGCCAGCAGCGTTACTAGCGGCTCCTACAATGAGCAGTTCTTC. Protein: CASSVTSGSYNEQFF.

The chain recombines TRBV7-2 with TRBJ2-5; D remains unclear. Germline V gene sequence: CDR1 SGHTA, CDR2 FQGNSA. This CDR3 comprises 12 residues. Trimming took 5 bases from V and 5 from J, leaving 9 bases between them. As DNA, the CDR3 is TGTGCCAGCAGCAGGACGGGCGAGACCCAGTACTTC. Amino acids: CASSRTGETQYF.

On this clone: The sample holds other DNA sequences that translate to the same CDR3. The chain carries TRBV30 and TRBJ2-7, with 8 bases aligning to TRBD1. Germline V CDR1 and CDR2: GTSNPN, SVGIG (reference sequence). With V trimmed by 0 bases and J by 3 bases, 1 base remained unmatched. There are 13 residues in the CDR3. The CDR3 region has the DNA TGTGCCTGGAGTGTGGACAGGGACTACGAGCAGTACTTC. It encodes CAWSVDRDYEQYF.

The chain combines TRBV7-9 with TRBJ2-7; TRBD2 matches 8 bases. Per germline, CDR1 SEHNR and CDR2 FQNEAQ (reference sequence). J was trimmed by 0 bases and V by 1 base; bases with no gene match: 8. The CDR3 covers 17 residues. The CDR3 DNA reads TGTGCCAGCAGCTTAGGGTGGGCTAGCGGGTACTCCTACGAGCAGTACTTC. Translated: CASSLGWASGYSYEQYF.

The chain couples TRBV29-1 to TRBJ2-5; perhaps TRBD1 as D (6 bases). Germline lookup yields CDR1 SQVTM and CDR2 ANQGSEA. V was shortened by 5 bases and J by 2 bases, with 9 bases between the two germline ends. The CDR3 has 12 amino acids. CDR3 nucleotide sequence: TGCAGCGTTAACAGGGTGCAAGAGACCCAGTACTTC. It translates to CSVNRVQETQYF.

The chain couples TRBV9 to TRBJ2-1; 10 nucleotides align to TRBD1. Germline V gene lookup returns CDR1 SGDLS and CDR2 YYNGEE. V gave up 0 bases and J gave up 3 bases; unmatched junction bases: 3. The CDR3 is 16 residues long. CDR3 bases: TGTGCCAGCAGCGTAGGGGGACAGGGGATCTACAATGAGCAGTTCTTC. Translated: CASSVGGQGIYNEQFF.

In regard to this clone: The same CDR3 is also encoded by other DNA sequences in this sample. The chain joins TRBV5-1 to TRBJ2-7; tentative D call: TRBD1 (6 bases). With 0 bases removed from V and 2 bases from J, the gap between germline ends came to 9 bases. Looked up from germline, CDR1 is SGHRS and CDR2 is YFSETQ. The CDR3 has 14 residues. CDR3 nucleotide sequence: TGCGCCAGCAGCTTGGAGCAGGGGACCTACGAGCAGTACTTC. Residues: CASSLEQGTYEQYF.

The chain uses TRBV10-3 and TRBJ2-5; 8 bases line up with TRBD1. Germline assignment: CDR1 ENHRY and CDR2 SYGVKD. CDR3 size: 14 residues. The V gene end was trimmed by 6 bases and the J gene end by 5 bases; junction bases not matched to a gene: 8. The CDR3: CAIRSGQAAETQYF. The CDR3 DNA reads TGTGCCATCAGATCGGGACAGGCGGCGGAGACCCAGTACTTC.

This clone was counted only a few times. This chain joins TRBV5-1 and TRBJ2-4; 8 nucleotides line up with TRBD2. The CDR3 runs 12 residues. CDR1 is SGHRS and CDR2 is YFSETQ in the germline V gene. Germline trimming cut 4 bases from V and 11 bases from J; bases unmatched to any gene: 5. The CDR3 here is CASSTGLGVQYF. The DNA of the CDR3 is TGCGCCAGCAGCACGGGACTAGGGGTTCAGTACTTC.

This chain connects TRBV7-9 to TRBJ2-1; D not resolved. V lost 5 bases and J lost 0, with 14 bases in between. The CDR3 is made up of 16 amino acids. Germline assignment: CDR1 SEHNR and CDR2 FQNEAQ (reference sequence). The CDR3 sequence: CASSLGGSRSYNEQFF. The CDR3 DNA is TGTGCCAGCAGCCTCGGCGGTAGCCGCTCCTACAATGAGCAGTTCTTC.

The DNA for the CDR3 is TGTGCCAGCAGCCTGAAACTTAGCGGGGACAATGAGCAGTTCTTC. It is translated as CASSLKLSGDNEQFF. The chain joins TRBV7-3 to TRBJ2-1, with TRBD2 identical over 8 bases. The CDR3 loop spans 15 amino acids. V was clipped by 5 bases and J by 5 bases; unmatched bases: 8. Germline V lookup: CDR1 SGHTA, CDR2 FQGTGA. Complete variable domain (other parts from reference TRBV7-3 and TRBJ2-1): GAGVSQTPSNKVTEKGKYVELRCDPISGHTALYWYRQSLGQGPEFLIYFQGTGAADDSGLPNDRFFAVRPEGSVSTLKIQRTERGDSAVYLCASSLKLSGDNEQFFGPGTRLTVL.

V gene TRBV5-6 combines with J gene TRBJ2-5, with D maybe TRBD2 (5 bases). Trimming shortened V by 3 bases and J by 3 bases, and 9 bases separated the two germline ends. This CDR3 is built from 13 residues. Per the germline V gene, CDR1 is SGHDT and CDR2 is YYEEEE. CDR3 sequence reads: CASSSGLEETQYF. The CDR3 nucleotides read TGTGCCAGCAGCTCAGGACTGGAAGAGACCCAGTACTTC.